Below, one T cell receptor (beta chain) is given with its context. Its target is unknown. The data are from a study of cytomegalovirus exposure and HLA in healthy donors. Study-wide findings and caveats: Cytomegalovirus association was assigned to 170 or so TCR beta chains. The classifier was said to identify cytomegalovirus status with high specificity and sensitivity. Among TCR sequences, most were rare, though some public TCRs appeared in many donors.

The study drew the donors from its approximately 110-subject validation cohort, separate from the roughly 670-subject first cohort. Sequencing used immunoSEQ multiplex PCR; TCRdb keeps in-frame clones, though not all of them. Of 68,000 or so clones listed, about 89% are singletons. Deletions cut 5 bases from V and 5 bases from J, with 10 bases between. CDR1 and CDR2 from the germline V gene are SGHRS and YFSETQ. This CDR3 spans 12 amino acids. The sample taken for sequencing was PBMCs. J is TRBJ2-5 and V is TRBV5-1; D unresolved. The TCR sequence derives from a woman between 18 and 30 years old in good health and CMV-seronegative. CDR3 bases: TGCGCCAGCAGAACTAACGGGGAGACCCAGTACTTC. Translated: CASRTNGETQYF.